This TCR beta chain was profiled in a study of identifying expanded T cells in peripheral blood. Study outcomes and limitations: Differentially abundant clones: around 1.2 between replicates, about 16 at around 14 days, around 20 at four. Across healthy donors, higher total template counts meant significantly greater roughly 2-week count variance.

Sequenced by immunoSEQ multiplex PCR; TCRdb stores in-frame clones only, minus some. The data contain about 84,000 clones, approximately 84% of them singletons. After removal of 3 bases from V and 7 bases from J, the junction contained 9 bases not matched to a gene. The CDR3 contains 16 residues. CDR1 is SGDLS, CDR2 YYNGEE, per germline. No infections or other immune events were documented during collection. As regards this clone: Its antigen is not identified.

The rearrangement links TRBV9 to TRBJ2-1; TRBD2 aligns across 11 bases. Sequenced material: blood. The source of this sequence is a person aged 18 to 70 in good health. DNA of the CDR3: TGTGCCAGCAGCGCATACACCGGGACTAGCGGTAATGAGCAGTTCTTC. This translates into CASSAYTGTSGNEQFF.